A selection of T cell receptor beta chains follows, all from one sample in a study of T cells in tuberculosis. The assay was immunoSEQ multiplex PCR, and TCRdb's table has in-frame clones only and misses some. The repertoire has around 60,000 clones, 81% of them found once; the top ten carry roughly 12%. Sequenced sample: CD1b-GMM tetramer-negative cells sorted from PBMCs. The source of these receptors is an adult woman with latent tuberculosis. Each CDR3 is given with its conserved first and last residue. The D gene is left open where the match is weak. Clone sizes are given selectively: once, few, many, or a class where the clone is expanded.

j_call d_call clone_size v_call cdr3_nt cdr3_aa
TRBJ1-4 . once TRBV10-3 TGTGCCATCAGTGAGGAAGCTGGTTGGTACAGGAGTGTCGAAAAACTGTTTTTT CAISEEAGWYRSVEKLFF
TRBJ2-7 TRBD1 . TRBV18 TGTGCCAGTCTCCAAGGGACAGGGAACGAGCAGTACTTC CASLQGTGNEQYF
TRBJ2-7 TRBD2 . TRBV27 TGTGCCTCACGGGCTAGCGGGACCCACGAGCAGTACTTC CASRASGTHEQYF
TRBJ1-1 . . TRBV27 TGTGCCAGCAGTCCCCGGGAGGGAGCTTTCTTT CASSPREGAFF
TRBJ2-7 TRBD1 . TRBV9 TGTGCCAGCAGCGCCCGGACAGGGTTCGCCTACGAGCAGTACTTC CASSARTGFAYEQYF
TRBJ2-5 TRBD2 . TRBV11-2 TGTGCCAGCAGCACGAGGGGCGGGAGGCTAGAGACCCAGTACTTC CASSTRGGRLETQYF
TRBJ1-5 TRBD1 . TRBV4-1 TGCGCCAGCAGCCCCTCTATATCAGGGGGCAGTCAGCCCCAGCATTTT CASSPSISGGSQPQHF
TRBJ2-2 TRBD1 . TRBV5-1 TGCGCCAGCAGTTTTGGACAGGGGAACACCGGGGAGCTGTTTTTT CASSFGQGNTGELFF
TRBJ1-2 . . TRBV6-5 TGTGCCAGCAGTCCGAGGACAACCACTAACTATGGCTACACCTTC CASSPRTTTNYGYTF
TRBJ2-2 . . TRBV19 TGTGCCAGTAGTATTGTACAGGATGCCGGGGAGCTGTTTTTT CASSIVQDAGELFF
TRBJ1-3 . . TRBV6-1 TGTGCCAGCAGTGAAGGCGGGGCTAGCTCTGGAAACACCATATATTTT CASSEGGASSGNTIYF
TRBJ1-6 . . TRBV28 TGTGCCAGCAGTTTAGAGCAGGGGAACTCCTATAATTCACCCCTCCACTTT CASSLEQGNSYNSPLHF
TRBJ1-2 . . TRBV6-6 TGTGCCAGCAGTTACTCAGAGAGGGAGGGCTACACCTTC CASSYSEREGYTF
TRBJ1-2 . . TRBV6-6 TGTGCCAGCAGCAGTTACTTAAGCCGGGGGGAGGGGGGCTACACCTTC CASSSYLSRGEGGYTF
TRBJ2-1 TRBD1 . TRBV4-1 TGCGCCAGCAGCCCTGGGACAGCCAGAAGCTCCTACAATGAGCAGTTCTTC CASSPGTARSSYNEQFF
TRBJ2-5 . . TRBV4-1 TGCGCCAGCAGCCGAGAGGACTTCCCCGGGTCAGAGACCCAGTACTTC CASSREDFPGSETQYF
TRBJ2-5 . . TRBV7-9 TGTGCCAGCAGCTTCGGACAGAAATCTCTAGGGTCTCAGGAGACCCAGTACTTC CASSFGQKSLGSQETQYF
TRBJ2-7 . few TRBV28 TGTGCCAGCAGTGATACACGCTACGAGCAGTACTTC CASSDTRYEQYF
TRBJ1-3 . few TRBV19 TGTGCCAGTAGCCCCGCGACTGGAAACACCATATATTTT CASSPATGNTIYF
TRBJ2-3 TRBD2 once TRBV6-1 TGTGCCAGCAGGCACCCGGGACTAGATGCGGATACGCAGTATTTT CASRHPGLDADTQYF
TRBJ2-7 . few TRBV7-9 TGTGCCAGCAGCTTTGGGCAGCCGTCCTACGAGCAGTACTTC CASSFGQPSYEQYF
TRBJ2-3 TRBD2 . TRBV2 TGTGCCACTACCCCGGGACCCTTTAGCGGGGCCACAGATACGCAGTATTTT CATTPGPFSGATDTQYF
TRBJ2-5 TRBD1 . TRBV19 TGTGCCAGTAGTACCACAGGGGAAGAGACCCAGTACTTC CASSTTGEETQYF
TRBJ2-5 . few TRBV7-2 TGTGCCAGCAGCCCCGGAGGAGCAGGGGTGAATAGAGAGACCCAGTACTTC CASSPGGAGVNRETQYF
TRBJ1-1 . . TRBV6-5 TGTGCCAGCAGTCTACAGGGTAACACTGAAGCTTTCTTT CASSLQGNTEAFF
TRBJ2-7 . . TRBV10-3 TGTGCCATCAGTGAGATCAGCGGATCCTACGAGCAGTACTTC CAISEISGSYEQYF
TRBJ2-7 . few TRBV6-5 TGTGCCAGCAGTGACCTCTACAGGGACGAGCAGTACTTC CASSDLYRDEQYF
TRBJ2-1 . few TRBV6-1 TGTGCCAGCACCAGCTCCTACAATGAGCAGTTCTTC CASTSSYNEQFF
TRBJ1-1 . . TRBV11-2 TGTGCCAGCAGCTTAGATTTAGACACTGAAGCTTTCTTT CASSLDLDTEAFF